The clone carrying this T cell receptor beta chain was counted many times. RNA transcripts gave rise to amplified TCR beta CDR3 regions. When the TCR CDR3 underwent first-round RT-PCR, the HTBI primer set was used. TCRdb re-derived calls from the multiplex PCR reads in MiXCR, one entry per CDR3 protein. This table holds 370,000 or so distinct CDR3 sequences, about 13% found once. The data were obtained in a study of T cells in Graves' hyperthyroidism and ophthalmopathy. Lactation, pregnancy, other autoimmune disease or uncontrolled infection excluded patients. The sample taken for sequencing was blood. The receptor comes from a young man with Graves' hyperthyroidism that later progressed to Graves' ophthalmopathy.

The CDR3 reads CASSSRGGSGGAGTDTQYF. CDR3 DNA: TGTGCCAGCAGCTCCCGGGGGGGGAGCGGGGGGGCCGGCACAGATACGCAGTATTTT. The V gene is TRBV7-6, the J gene TRBJ2-3, with 10 bases fitting TRBD2. Germline V lookup: CDR1 SGHVS, CDR2 FNYEAQ. Trimming removed 4 bases from V and 1 base from J; junction bases left unmatched: 14. The CDR3 spans 19 residues.